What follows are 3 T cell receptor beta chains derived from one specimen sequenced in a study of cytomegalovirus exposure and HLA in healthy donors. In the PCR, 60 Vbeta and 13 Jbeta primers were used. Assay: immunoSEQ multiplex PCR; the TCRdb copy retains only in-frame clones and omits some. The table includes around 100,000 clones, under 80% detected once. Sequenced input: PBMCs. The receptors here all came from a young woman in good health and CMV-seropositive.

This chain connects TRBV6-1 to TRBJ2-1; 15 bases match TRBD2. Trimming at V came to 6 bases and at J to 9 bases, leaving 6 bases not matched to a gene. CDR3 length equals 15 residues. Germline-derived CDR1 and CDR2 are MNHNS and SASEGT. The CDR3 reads CASSSWTSGGVEQFF. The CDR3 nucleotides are TGTGCCAGCAGCAGCTGGACTAGCGGGGGGGTTGAGCAGTTCTTC.

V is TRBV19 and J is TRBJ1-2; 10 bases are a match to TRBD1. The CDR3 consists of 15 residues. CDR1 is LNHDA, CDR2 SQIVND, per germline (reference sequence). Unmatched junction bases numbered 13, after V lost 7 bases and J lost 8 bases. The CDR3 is CASISRDRGSRGYTF. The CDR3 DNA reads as TGTGCCAGTATTTCTCGGGACAGGGGTTCTCGGGGCTACACCTTC.

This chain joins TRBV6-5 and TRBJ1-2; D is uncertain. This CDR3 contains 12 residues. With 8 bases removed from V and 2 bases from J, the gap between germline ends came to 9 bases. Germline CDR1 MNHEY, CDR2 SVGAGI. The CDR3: CASLSGNYGYTF. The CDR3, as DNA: TGTGCCAGCTTGTCAGGAAACTATGGCTACACCTTC.